Given below is one T cell receptor (beta chain) in context. The data were taken from a study of blood T cell repertoires in COVID-19. The overall study: Nucleic acid was either cDNA or gDNA, and it came from T cells, B-cell-depleted T cells, or PBMCs.

Trimming stripped 5 bases from V and 0 bases from J, with 14 bases between. The CDR3 is 15 residues long. The germline V gene has CDR1 SGHVS and CDR2 FNYEAQ. In the source study's methods: Estimates of nucleated cell counts were drawn from the amplification of reference gene primers. Only in-frame clones appear in the TCRdb table, and some are missing; sequencing was by immunoSEQ multiplex PCR. For V, J and clone size, that table is used; D and trimming come from the DNA. The table shows 280,000 or so clones, with roughly 86% occurring only once. The origin of this receptor is a woman in her 30s who had recovered from COVID-19. The J gene is TRBJ2-7, the V gene TRBV7-6; D may be TRBD1 (6 bases). The source material was peripheral blood. The CDR3 sequence is CASSLQTGSSYEQYF. CDR3 bases: TGTGCCAGCAGCCTCCAGACAGGATCCTCCTACGAGCAGTACTTC.